The entry below describes one T cell receptor beta chain. The sample is drawn from a study of blood T cell repertoires in COVID-19. Whole-study context: The cDNA or gDNA used as material had been derived from T cells, B-cell-depleted T cells, or PBMCs.

The CDR3 length is 15 residues. CDR1 and CDR2 from the germline V gene are MNHEY and SVGEGT. The ends were cut back, 3 bases at V and 0 bases at J, with 11 bases in the middle. The method was immunoSEQ multiplex PCR; TCRdb's version includes in-frame clones alone and lacks a portion of them. The sample includes a few hundred thousand clones, roughly 89% seen only once; the top ten take roughly 10%. Source material: PBMCs or T cells enriched from blood (not recorded which). This clonotype originated in a woman in her 30s who had recovered from COVID-19. V usage is TRBV6-2 or TRBV6-3 and J usage is TRBJ1-1; D not certain. The CDR3 is CASSYRGLMNTEAFF. For the CDR3, the DNA is TGTGCCAGCAGTTATAGAGGGCTTATGAACACTGAAGCTTTCTTT.